Shown below are 2 T cell receptor beta chains from a single sample sequenced in a study of shared clonotypes between healthy human individuals. Here immunoSEQ multiplex PCR was the method, and the copy in TCRdb shows in-frame clones only, minus some. The sample consists of about 1.1 million clones, around three quarters of them appearing once. The sample taken for sequencing was memory CD4+ T cells from PBMCs. Noted subset: CD45RA-negative fraction. The receptors were sampled from a young man in good health. Some clones in this sample may be carry-over from other donors' samples.

The chain uses TRBV14 and TRBJ1-3, with a possible D match to TRBD1 (5 bases). This CDR3 has 14 residues. Germline V gives CDR1 SGHDN, CDR2 FVKESK. The ends were cut back, 6 bases at V and 3 bases at J, with 12 bases in the middle. The CDR3 loop reads CASRKMTDGNTIYF. The CDR3 DNA reads as TGTGCCAGCAGAAAGATGACAGATGGAAACACCATATATTTT.

The gene calls are TRBV6-5 and TRBJ1-1; 8 nucleotides align to TRBD1. CDR1 and CDR2 from the germline V gene are MNHEY and SVGAGI. The CDR3 length is 16 residues. Trimming took 0 bases from V and 1 from J; bases not matched to a gene: 4. CDR3 sequence: CASSYSRDRWNTEAFF. CDR3 DNA sequence: TGTGCCAGCAGTTACTCGAGGGACAGGTGGAACACTGAAGCTTTCTTT.